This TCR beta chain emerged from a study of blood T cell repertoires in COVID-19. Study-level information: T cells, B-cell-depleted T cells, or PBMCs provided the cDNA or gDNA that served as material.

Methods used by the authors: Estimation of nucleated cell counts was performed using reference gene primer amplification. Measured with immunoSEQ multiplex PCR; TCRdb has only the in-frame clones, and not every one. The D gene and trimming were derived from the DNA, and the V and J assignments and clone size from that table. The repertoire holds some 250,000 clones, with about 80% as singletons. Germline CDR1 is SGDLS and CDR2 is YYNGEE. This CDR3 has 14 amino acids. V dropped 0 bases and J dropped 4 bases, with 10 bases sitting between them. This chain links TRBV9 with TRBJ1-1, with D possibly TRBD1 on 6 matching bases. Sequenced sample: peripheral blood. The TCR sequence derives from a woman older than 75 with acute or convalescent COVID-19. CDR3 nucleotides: TGTGCCAGCAGCGTAGGGGGGCCGGGCACTGAAGCTTTCTTT. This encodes CASSVGGPGTEAFF.